Given below is one TCR beta chain in context. Its antigen is as yet unknown. These data are taken from a study of cytotoxic CD8 clonotypes in ibrutinib-treated CLL. General study findings and limits: Clonality grew at ibrutinib response; at progression, it decreased back toward baseline.

Germline lookup yields CDR1 MDHEN and CDR2 SYDVKM. CDR3 size: 16 residues. Trimming left V 6 bases short and J 2 bases short, with 20 bases between. Profiling relied on immunoSEQ multiplex PCR, and the TCRdb table lists in-frame clones only, not all of them. The table records approximately 13,000 clones, around 68% of them present only once. The V call is TRBV28, the J call TRBJ2-7; TRBD1 might be the D (6 bases). Sequences were derived from PBMCs, sampled before ibrutinib treatment. This sequence originates from a human donor with chronic lymphocytic leukemia. CDR3 bases: TGTGCCAGCAGGCCACCTCTCGGGACACTGGCCTACGAGCAGTACTTC. Translation: CASRPPLGTLAYEQYF.